This entry lists 17 T cell receptor beta chains sequenced from one sample in a study of response to subunit inactivated influenza vaccine (dated by TCRdb to the late 2010s). To prepare the library, RT-PCR was applied. Sequencing relied on an Illumina HiSeq 2500. TCRdb reran the public reads through fastp at Q25 and MiXCR, keeping productive beta chains. Merged by CDR3 protein, the rows form single entries marked with the most common genes and DNA. The sample table holds roughly 790,000 distinct CDR3 sequences, of which 21% were seen once. The ten top clones hold 10% of the sample. The sequences come from PBMCs from blood, collected around 5 days after vaccination. These receptors all stem from a man aged 50 to 60 who received an inactivated influenza vaccine. Donor details come from another sample of the same person, matched by shared clones.

The chain is built from TRBV12-3 or TRBV12-4 and TRBJ2-3, with D hard to call. The CDR3 sequence is 13 residues long. V lost 3 bases to trimming and J lost 6 bases, with 10 bases between them. CDR3 nucleotides: TGTGCCAGCAGTTTGTTTTACGGGGATACGCAGTATTTT. Residues: CASSLFYGDTQYF.

This clonotype was seen only a few times. The CDR3 reads CASSPTSGGREETQYF. CDR3 DNA: TGTGCCAGCAGCCCGACTAGCGGGGGGAGAGAAGAGACCCAGTACTTC. The rearrangement joins TRBV12-3 or TRBV12-4 to TRBJ2-5; 13 bases are shared with TRBD2. V shed 6 bases and J 3 bases; nucleotides not matched to a gene: 7. CDR3 length equals 16 residues.

This clonotype came up a few times. This chain joins TRBV9 and TRBJ2-5, with D maybe TRBD2 (5 bases). CDR1 SGDLS and CDR2 YYNGEE come from the germline V gene. CDR3 length equals 16 residues. V shed 3 bases and J shed 5 bases, with 20 bases lying between them. This CDR3 reads CASSGRRGKGVETQYF. The CDR3 DNA follows: TGTGCCAGCAGCGGAAGGAGAGGAAAGGGAGTCGAGACCCAGTACTTC.

This clonotype was observed a few times. The chain links TRBV29-1 to TRBJ2-7; D is unclear. This CDR3 spans 12 amino acids. V shed 4 bases and J shed 3 bases, with 10 bases lying between them. In germline, CDR1 is SQVTM, CDR2 ANQGSEA. The CDR3 sequence is CSVGTWGYEQYF. The CDR3 nucleotides are TGCAGCGTTGGGACGTGGGGCTACGAGCAGTACTTC.

In its sample, this clonotype was seen a few times. The rearrangement joins TRBV12-3 or TRBV12-4 to TRBJ2-2; D is unresolved. Trimming pared 7 bases from V and 6 bases from J, leaving 9 bases between. The CDR3 is made up of 12 amino acids. In DNA form, the CDR3 reads TGTGCCAGCAAGGCTACTCCCGGGGAGCTGTTTTTT. As protein: CASKATPGELFF.

V is TRBV12-3 or TRBV12-4 and J is TRBJ2-7, with D tentatively TRBD1 or TRBD2 (5 bases each). V lost 6 bases to trimming and J lost 2 bases, with 14 bases between them. This CDR3 region has 14 residues. The CDR3 reads CASRLGASAYEQYF. CDR3 nucleotides: TGTGCCAGCAGACTCGGGGCAAGTGCCTACGAGCAGTACTTC.

This clonotype has more than one count but fewer than ten. The rearrangement joins TRBV5-5 to TRBJ2-4; no firm D call. The CDR3 extends over 16 amino acids. V lost 5 bases and J lost 6, with 21 bases in between. Germline CDR1 reads SGHKS; CDR2 reads YYEKEE (reference sequence). Written as DNA, the CDR3 is TGTGCCAGCAGTACCACGGACGGTCCTAACTTAAACATTCAGTACTTC. It translates to CASSTTDGPNLNIQYF.

The chain carries TRBV7-9 and TRBJ2-1; perhaps TRBD2 as D (6 bases). Germline V lookup: CDR1 SEHNR, CDR2 FQNEAQ (reference sequence). The CDR3 is 16 amino acids. V was cut by 5 bases and J by 5 bases, with 19 bases left in between. In DNA, the CDR3 is TGTGCCAGCAGCCCGTTCCTTGGGACTCCAGACAATGAGCAGTTCTTC. This encodes CASSPFLGTPDNEQFF.

The gene calls are TRBV10-3 and TRBJ1-3; D remains ambiguous. The V and J ends lost 8 bases and 4 bases respectively, with 12 bases between them. CDR3 length: 13 residues. Germline loops: CDR1 ENHRY, CDR2 SYGVKD. The CDR3 DNA sequence: TGTGCCATCGGTGGCAGCGGGGGAAACACCATATATTTT. Residues: CAIGGSGGNTIYF.

In DNA, the CDR3 is TGCGCCAGCAGCTGGTCCGGGACAGATGGCTACACCTTC. This codes for CASSWSGTDGYTF. This chain joins TRBV5-1 and TRBJ1-2; 7 nucleotides agree with TRBD1. J lost 6 bases, V lost 3 bases, and 5 bases had no gene match. CDR3 length equals 13 residues. CDR1 and CDR2 (germline): SGHRS, YFSETQ.

The chain joins TRBV24-1 to TRBJ2-2; tentative D call: TRBD2 (5 bases). The V end lost 7 bases, the J end lost 0 bases, and 14 bases lay between the germline ends. Germline CDR1 KGHDR, CDR2 SFDVKD. The CDR3 is made up of 16 amino acids. CDR3 coding DNA: TGTGCCACCAGCCCGGGATGGTATACGAACACCGGGGAGCTGTTTTTT. Amino acids: CATSPGWYTNTGELFF.

The rearrangement joins TRBV5-1 to TRBJ2-1, with 7 bases lining up with TRBD2. The CDR3 has 14 residues. Germline V gives CDR1 SGHRS, CDR2 YFSETQ. Losses at the gene ends were 4 bases for V and 6 bases for J; bases not matched to a gene: 7. This CDR3 is CASSGGGTINEQFF. The CDR3 DNA reads TGCGCCAGCAGCGGGGGAGGGACCATCAATGAGCAGTTCTTC.

The chain uses TRBV14 and TRBJ1-6; D perhaps matches TRBD1 (6 bases). Trimming stripped 4 bases from V and 9 bases from J, with 16 bases between. The CDR3 spans 15 residues. Per germline, CDR1 SGHDN and CDR2 FVKESK. The CDR3 is CASSRQAGVGSPLHF. Written as DNA, the CDR3 is TGTGCCAGCAGCCGCCAGGCAGGGGTGGGTTCACCCCTCCACTTT.

This chain uses TRBV5-4 with TRBJ2-3; 10 nucleotides align to TRBD1. This CDR3 has 16 residues. After removal of 0 bases from V and 2 bases from J, the junction contained 3 bases not matched to a gene. CDR1 and CDR2 (germline): SGHNT, YYREEE (reference sequence). In nucleotides, the CDR3 is TGTGCCAGCAGCTTGGGGGGACAGGGGAACACAGATACGCAGTATTTT. Its protein is CASSLGGQGNTDTQYF.

This chain links TRBV10-3 with TRBJ2-3; 11 bases align to TRBD1. CDR3 length equals 15 residues. Trimming removed 4 bases from V and 6 bases from J; junction bases left unmatched: 6. In germline, CDR1 is ENHRY, CDR2 SYGVKD. The CDR3 loop reads CAISGTGTGGDTQYF. CDR3 in DNA: TGTGCCATCAGTGGGACCGGGACAGGGGGGGATACGCAGTATTTT.

A few counts support this clonotype. This chain links TRBV10-3 with TRBJ2-3; D might be TRBD1 (6 bases). The CDR3 loop spans 16 amino acids. CDR1 and CDR2 (germline): ENHRY, SYGVKD. Between the trimmed V and J ends, which lost 0 bases and 4 bases, there was a span of 14 bases. CDR3 amino acids: CAISESQGAGADTQYF. In DNA form, the CDR3 reads TGTGCCATCAGTGAGTCACAGGGAGCAGGGGCAGATACGCAGTATTTT.

This chain uses TRBV24-1 with TRBJ2-1; unclear D gene. Trimming shortened V by 4 bases and J by 4 bases, and 10 bases separated the two germline ends. The CDR3 covers 14 residues. The V gene's germline CDR1 is KGHDR and CDR2 SFDVKD. The CDR3 spells CATSDSQRYNEQFF. The CDR3 nucleotides are TGTGCCACCAGTGACAGTCAAAGATACAATGAGCAGTTCTTC.